One and the same sample provided the 2 T cell receptor beta chains below, sequenced in a study of preoperative IRX-2 immunotherapy in early breast cancer. The assay was immunoSEQ multiplex PCR, and TCRdb's table has in-frame clones only and misses some. The sample shows about 32,000 clones, over 80% of them seen only once. Stated treatment: preoperative locoregional IRX-2 cytokine immunotherapy. The sequencing here drew on lymph node tissue, taken from a patient treated with IRX-2 immunotherapy. The receptors originated from a human donor with breast cancer.

The CDR3 DNA sequence: TGTGCCAGCAGCTTAGTTGTGGGAAGATACTACAATGAGCAGTTCTTC. Amino acids: CASSLVVGRYYNEQFF. The V gene is TRBV11-3, the J gene TRBJ2-1, with unresolved D. The CDR3 contains 16 residues. Per germline, CDR1 SGHNT and CDR2 YENEEA. Trimming stripped 1 base from V and 3 bases from J, with 13 bases between.

The chain employs TRBV6-8 and TRBJ2-7; 8 nucleotides match TRBD2. The CDR3 is 15 residues long. J was trimmed by 3 bases and V by 4 bases; bases with no gene match: 8. Germline CDR1 MNHGY, CDR2 SAAAGT. The CDR3 DNA reads as TGTGCCAGCAGTTTGAGCGGGGGATCCTACTACGAGCAGTACTTC. It yields the protein CASSLSGGSYYEQYF.